One sample yielded the 27 T cell receptor beta chains listed below, sequenced in a study of blood T cell repertoires in COVID-19 (dated by TCRdb to about 2020). Libraries were constructed by the immunoSEQ multiplex PCR assay. As stored in TCRdb, this immuneACCESS dataset retains in-frame rearrangements with V and J assigned. A fraction of the clones does not appear; measured against another copy, unresolved V genes explain less than half of the discrepancy, and the remainder lacks a known reason. This sample has about 220,000 clones in its table, and over 80% of those were observed once. The ten largest account for approximately 6.5% of the sample. Sequenced: PBMCs or T cells enriched from blood (not recorded which). The source of these receptors is a woman between 40 and 50 years old who had recovered from COVID-19.

For this clone: One end of the junction does not line up with germline, which may come from a read error. The chain carries TRBV27 and TRBJ1-6; no reliable D call. The CDR3 runs 14 residues. CDR1 is MNHEY and CDR2 is SMNVEV in the germline V gene (reference sequence). CDR3 coding DNA: TGTGCCAGCAGTCTCCGGTCCTTTAATTCACCCCTCCACTTT. Translation gives CASSLRSFNSPLHF.

J is TRBJ2-7 and V is TRBV3-1 (or the pseudogene TRBV3-2); 9 nucleotides match TRBD2. V trimming: 4 bases; J trimming: 4 bases; junction bases outside the gene matches: 14. CDR3 length: 17 residues. The germline CDR1 and CDR2 sequences are LGHDT and YNNKEL (reference sequence). CDR3 nucleotide sequence: TGTGCCAGCAGCCTCGGGGGGGGGCTAGCGGGACCGTACGAGCAGTACTTC. Its protein product is CASSLGGGLAGPYEQYF.

The V gene is TRBV19, the J gene TRBJ2-1, with 13 bases identical to TRBD2. CDR3 length equals 19 residues. Germline CDR1 is LNHDA and CDR2 is SQIVND (reference sequence). J gave up 4 bases and V 5 bases, and 14 bases lay outside the gene matches. The CDR3 loop is CASSSGTSGEWAAYNEQFF. CDR3 nucleotides: TGTGCCAGTAGTTCCGGGACTAGCGGGGAGTGGGCCGCATACAATGAGCAGTTCTTC.

The gene calls are TRBV7-8 and TRBJ2-7; 8 nucleotides match TRBD1. Germline values: CDR1 SGHVS, CDR2 FQNEAQ. The CDR3 contains 15 residues. With 3 bases clipped from V and 6 bases from J, the junction kept 10 bases outside the gene matches. The CDR3 here is CASSLNRGSKGEQYF. The CDR3 bases are TGTGCCAGCAGCTTGAACAGGGGGTCGAAGGGCGAGCAGTACTTC.

The J gene is TRBJ2-1, the V gene TRBV2; the D gene is possibly TRBD2 (6 bases). This CDR3 comprises 15 residues. Between the trimmed V and J ends, which lost 7 bases and 2 bases, there was a span of 15 bases. The germline gives CDR1 SNHLY, CDR2 FYNNEI. The CDR3 spells CASNLNGGTYNEQFF. CDR3 coding DNA: TGTGCCAGCAATTTGAACGGCGGGACCTACAATGAGCAGTTCTTC.

V is TRBV5-1 and J is TRBJ2-4; D possibly corresponds to TRBD2 (6 bases). The CDR3 covers 13 residues. Germline V gives CDR1 SGHRS, CDR2 YFSETQ. V gave up 5 bases and J gave up 6 bases, with 12 bases separating them. The CDR3 bases are TGCGCCAGCAGTCAGGAGGGAATAAACATTCAGTACTTC. Its protein is CASSQEGINIQYF.

V gene TRBV14 combines with J gene TRBJ1-1; 7 nucleotides align to TRBD1. The CDR3 has 14 amino acids. CDR1 SGHDN and CDR2 FVKESK come from the germline V gene. Trimming cost V 3 bases and J 6 bases; bases outside gene matches: 7. Here the CDR3 DNA reads TGTGCCAGCAGCCAGGTTACAGGGGAGGCTGAAGCTTTCTTT. Its protein product is CASSQVTGEAEAFF.

The genes are TRBV7-3 and TRBJ1-1; D call uncertain. The germline V gene has CDR1 SGHTA and CDR2 FQGTGA. Deletions cut 5 bases from V and 5 bases from J, with 15 bases between. The CDR3 contains 14 residues. In DNA, the CDR3 is TGTGCCAGCAGCCAGGATCCTAGAGGGACTGAAGCTTTCTTT. This gives the protein CASSQDPRGTEAFF.

The V gene is TRBV5-1, the J gene TRBJ1-4; tentative D call: TRBD1 (5 bases). The CDR3 is 13 residues long. V lost 3 bases and J 13 bases, leaving 16 bases between the germline ends. Germline V lookup: CDR1 SGHRS, CDR2 YFSETQ. In DNA form, the CDR3 reads TGCGCCAGCAGCTCGCAGGGCCCTCCTTCACTGTTTTTT. Translating gives CASSSQGPPSLFF.

Here the CDR3 DNA reads TGTGCCAGCAGCTTTACTAGCGGGAGGGCGTTTCCCGGGGAGCTGTTTTTT. This translates into CASSFTSGRAFPGELFF. The chain couples TRBV11-2 to TRBJ2-2; 13 bases are a match to TRBD2. The CDR3 runs to 17 residues. Germline values: CDR1 SGHAT, CDR2 FQNNGV. V trimming: 3 bases; J trimming: 6 bases; junction bases outside the gene matches: 7.

This chain links TRBV19 with TRBJ1-3; D uncertain. Trimming left V 6 bases short and J 0 bases short, with 18 bases between. This CDR3 is built from 17 residues. Looked up from germline, CDR1 is LNHDA and CDR2 is SQIVND (reference sequence). The CDR3 is CASSILRNTGSGNTIYF. For the CDR3, the DNA is TGTGCCAGTAGCATACTCCGTAATACGGGCTCTGGAAACACCATATATTTT.

This clone was picked up a small number of times. This chain uses TRBV4-3 with TRBJ2-6; 9 bases are a match to TRBD1. J lost 0 bases, V lost 3 bases, and 3 bases had no gene match. The CDR3 extends over 17 amino acids. In germline, CDR1 is LGHNA, CDR2 YSLEER. The CDR3 region has the DNA TGCGCCAGCAGCCAGAAGGGACAGGGCTCTGGGGCCAACGTCCTGACTTTC. Protein product: CASSQKGQGSGANVLTF.

The chain uses TRBV7-9 and TRBJ1-2; possibly TRBD1 for D (6 bases). The germline V gene encodes CDR1 SEHNR and CDR2 FQNEAQ (reference sequence). This CDR3 contains 14 residues. V was clipped by 1 base and J by 6 bases, with 12 bases between them. The CDR3: CASSLGGRGHGYTF. Here the CDR3 DNA reads TGTGCCAGCAGCTTAGGAGGCAGGGGCCATGGCTACACCTTC.

V is TRBV5-4 and J is TRBJ1-4, with D possibly being TRBD1 (6 bases). CDR1 SGHNT and CDR2 YYREEE come from the germline V gene (reference sequence). The CDR3 loop spans 14 amino acids. Trimming cost V 4 bases and J 2 bases, with 9 bases left between them. The CDR3 bases are TGTGCCAGCAGCCAGGGGTTGACTAATGAAAAACTGTTTTTT. The encoded protein is CASSQGLTNEKLFF.

Remarks on this clone: In the same sample, other DNA sequences code for this CDR3. DNA of the CDR3: TGTGCCAGCTCACCAGGGACTAGCGGGAGTAATGAGCAGTTCTTC. Protein product: CASSPGTSGSNEQFF. This sequence joins TRBV18 and TRBJ2-1, with TRBD2 matching over 14 bases. The ends lost 2 bases at V and 7 bases at J; junction bases unmatched: 1. Per the germline V gene, CDR1 is KGHSH and CDR2 is LQKENI. This CDR3 has 15 amino acids. Looking up the rest from reference TRBV18 and TRBJ2-1 gives the full variable domain: NAGVMQNPRHLVRRRGQEARLRCSPMKGHSHVYWYRQLPEEGLKFMVYLQKENIIDESGMPKERFSAEFPKEGPSILRIQQVVRGDSAAYFCASSPGTSGSNEQFFGPGTRLTVL.

The V call is TRBV7-3, the J call TRBJ2-1; TRBD2 aligns across 10 bases. This CDR3 region has 16 residues. The germline V gene has CDR1 SGHTA and CDR2 FQGTGA. V gave up 5 bases and J gave up 14 bases; unmatched junction bases: 18. CDR3 in DNA: TGTGCCAGCAGCCCCAACCCCACTAGCGGGGCCGATAACGAGTTCTTC. This gives the protein CASSPNPTSGADNEFF.

This clone has only a few counts. The rearrangement joins TRBV3-1 (or the pseudogene TRBV3-2) to TRBJ2-3; D not certain. Trimming left V 2 bases short and J 4 bases short, with 4 bases between. The germline V gene has CDR1 LGHDT and CDR2 YNNKEL (reference sequence). The CDR3 runs to 12 residues. The CDR3 nucleotides read TGTGCCAGCAGCCAACTAGCAGATACGCAGTATTTT. Protein: CASSQLADTQYF.

This chain links TRBV7-2 with TRBJ2-1; 9 positions match TRBD2. J gave up 4 bases and V 4 bases, and 5 bases lay outside the gene matches. This CDR3 is built from 15 residues. Germline V CDR1 and CDR2: SGHTA, FQGNSA. CDR3 region: CASSSLAGSYNEQFF. CDR3 nucleotide sequence: TGTGCCAGCAGCTCCCTAGCGGGATCTTACAATGAGCAGTTCTTC.

The CDR3 DNA sequence: TGTGCCAGCAGCTCTCTGCGGGACACTGAAGCTTTCTTT. Translation: CASSSLRDTEAFF. The chain uses TRBV9 and TRBJ1-1; the D is unclear. CDR1 SGDLS and CDR2 YYNGEE come from the germline V gene. V was pared by 4 bases and J by 3 bases, with 10 bases between. The CDR3 consists of 13 residues.

This chain connects TRBV6-2 or TRBV6-3 to TRBJ2-7; TRBD2 aligns across 7 bases. V dropped 4 bases and J dropped 2; count of bases not matched to a gene: 5. CDR1 and CDR2 (germline): MNHEY, SVGEGT. This CDR3 contains 14 residues. The CDR3 here is CASSFGGTTYEQYV. In DNA form, the CDR3 reads TGTGCCAGCAGTTTCGGCGGGACTACCTACGAGCAGTACGTC.

The rearrangement uses TRBV2 and TRBJ2-2; 14 nucleotides agree with TRBD2. CDR1 is SNHLY and CDR2 is FYNNEI in the germline V gene. The CDR3 sequence is 15 residues long. V lost 4 bases and J lost 7; bases outside the gene matches: 2. This chain's CDR3 is CASSGTSGRLGELFF. CDR3 nucleotide sequence: TGTGCCAGCAGTGGGACTAGCGGGAGGCTCGGGGAGCTGTTTTTT.

The genes are TRBV6-5 and TRBJ2-1; tentative D call: TRBD2 (5 bases). Trimming stripped 5 bases from V and 5 bases from J, with 16 bases between. This CDR3 has 15 amino acids. Germline V lookup: CDR1 MNHEY, CDR2 SVGAGI. This CDR3 reads CASSPDEGGHNEQFF. CDR3 coding DNA: TGTGCCAGCAGTCCGGACGAGGGTGGCCACAATGAGCAGTTCTTC.

The chain recombines TRBV9 with TRBJ1-2; possibly TRBD1 for D (6 bases). The CDR3 covers 13 residues. Germline-derived CDR1 and CDR2 are SGDLS and YYNGEE. The V and J ends lost 3 bases and 7 bases respectively, with 13 bases between them. DNA for the CDR3: TGTGCCAGCAGCGCCGACGGGACACGTGGCTACACCTTC. Its protein is CASSADGTRGYTF. The full variable domain, rest sourced from reference TRBV9 and TRBJ1-2, is DSGVTQTPKHLITATGQRVTLRCSPRSGDLSVYWYQQSLDQGLQFLIQYYNGEERAKGNILERFSAQQFPDLHSELNLSSLELGDSALYFCASSADGTRGYTFGSGTRLTVV.

The chain is built from TRBV18 and TRBJ1-5; maybe TRBD1 (6 bases). Between the trimmed V and J ends, which lost 5 bases and 7 bases, there was a span of 15 bases. In germline, CDR1 is KGHSH, CDR2 LQKENI. The CDR3 is made up of 14 amino acids. CDR3 region: CASSVWGTGQPQHF. DNA of the CDR3: TGTGCCAGCTCAGTCTGGGGCACAGGGCAGCCCCAGCATTTT.

V and J are TRBV12-5 and TRBJ2-1; 10 nucleotides line up with TRBD2. This CDR3 region has 17 residues. V was pared by 0 bases and J by 4 bases, with 6 bases of the junction left unmatched. CDR1 and CDR2 (germline): LGHNT, FRNRAP. The DNA for the CDR3 is TGTGCTAGTGGTTTGGTGGTAGGGACTAGCGCATACAATGAGCAGTTCTTC. Its translation: CASGLVVGTSAYNEQFF.

This rearrangement joins TRBV5-1 to TRBJ1-5; 7 positions agree with TRBD1. The CDR3 loop spans 14 amino acids. The ends lost 5 bases at V and 4 bases at J; junction bases unmatched: 6. Germline assignment: CDR1 SGHRS and CDR2 YFSETQ. In DNA, the CDR3 is TGCGCCAGCAGTTCCGGGACAGATAATCAGCCCCAGCATTTT. Protein product: CASSSGTDNQPQHF.

The V call is TRBV4-1, the J call TRBJ1-4; D unclear. The ends were cut back, 0 bases at V and 2 bases at J, with 10 bases in the middle. The germline V gene encodes CDR1 MGHRA and CDR2 YSYEKL. This CDR3 spans 16 amino acids. The CDR3 bases are TGCGCCAGCAGCCAAGAAGGAGCGTACACTAATGAAAAACTGTTTTTT. Translated, it gives CASSQEGAYTNEKLFF.